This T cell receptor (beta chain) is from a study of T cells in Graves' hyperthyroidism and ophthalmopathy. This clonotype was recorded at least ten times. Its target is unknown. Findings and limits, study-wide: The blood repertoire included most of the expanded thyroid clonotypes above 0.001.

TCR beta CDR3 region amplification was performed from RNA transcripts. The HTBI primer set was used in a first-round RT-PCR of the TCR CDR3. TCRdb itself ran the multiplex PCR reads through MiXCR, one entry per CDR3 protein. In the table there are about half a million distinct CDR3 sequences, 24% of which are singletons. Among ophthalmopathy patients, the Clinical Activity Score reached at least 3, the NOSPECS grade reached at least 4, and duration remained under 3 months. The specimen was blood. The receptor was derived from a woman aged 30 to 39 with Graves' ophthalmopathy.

DNA of the CDR3: TGCAGCGTCCCGGAGGGCGGGGGGGCGTCGGAGCAGTACTTC. This codes for CSVPEGGGASEQYF. The chain combines TRBV29-1 with TRBJ2-7; TRBD2 matches 9 bases. The CDR3 is 14 amino acids. Germline assignment: CDR1 SQVTM and CDR2 ANQGSEA. The junction had 13 bases not matched to a gene; V was cut back by 6 bases and J by 7 bases.